This passage covers 16 T cell receptor beta chains from one sample sequenced in a study of blood T cell repertoires in COVID-19 (TCRdb year 2020). Library construction relied on the immunoSEQ multiplex PCR assay. TCRdb took over this immuneACCESS table, retaining in-frame rearrangements with V and J assigned. Such tables are incomplete; in checked studies, under half of the missing clones stem from an unresolved V gene, and the remainder is unexplained. In all, the sample holds fewer than 300,000 clones, and around 85% of those were seen once. Roughly 1.5% of the sample is taken by the ten largest. Sequenced sample: peripheral blood. The receptor set was obtained from a human donor with COVID-19, enrolled during active disease. The donor label of this sample is uncertain.

The chain uses TRBV30 and TRBJ2-7; TRBD2 matches at 7 bases. The CDR3 consists of 13 residues. V lost 1 base and J lost 6; bases outside the gene matches: 6. Per the germline V gene, CDR1 is GTSNPN and CDR2 is SVGIG (reference sequence). The CDR3 DNA sequence: TGTGCCTGGAGTGGGGGACTATACGTCGAGCAGTACTTC. This gives the protein CAWSGGLYVEQYF.

J is TRBJ2-1 and V is TRBV19, with D tentatively TRBD2 (6 bases). The CDR3 runs to 17 residues. CDR1 LNHDA and CDR2 SQIVND come from the germline V gene (reference sequence). The V end was cut by 5 bases, the J end by 0 bases, with 17 bases between. CDR3 sequence: CASSAPGDPSSYNEQFF. The CDR3 region has the DNA TGTGCCAGTAGTGCACCGGGAGACCCGAGCTCCTACAATGAGCAGTTCTTC.

CDR3 sequence: CASRSVSYNEQFF. The CDR3 DNA sequence: TGTGCCAGCAGGTCAGTCTCCTACAATGAGCAGTTCTTC. V and J are TRBV27 and TRBJ2-1; D is unclear. The CDR3 covers 13 residues. Trimming took 6 bases from V and 0 from J, leaving 6 bases between them. Germline CDR1 is MNHEY and CDR2 is SMNVEV (reference sequence).

This clone was counted only a few times. The V call is TRBV3-1 (or the pseudogene TRBV3-2), the J call TRBJ2-7; D might be TRBD2 (6 bases). Trimming pared 1 base from V and 5 bases from J, leaving 12 bases between. The length of the CDR3 is 14 residues. Per germline, CDR1 LGHDT and CDR2 YNNKEL (reference sequence). CDR3 nucleotides: TGTGCCAGCAGCCAAGGGCCGGGAGTCCACGAGCAGTACTTC. This sequence encodes CASSQGPGVHEQYF.

The rearrangement joins TRBV5-4 to TRBJ1-1, with 7 bases fitting TRBD1. Germline loops: CDR1 SGHNT, CDR2 YYREEE (reference sequence). The V gene end was trimmed by 3 bases and the J gene end by 0 bases; junction bases not matched to a gene: 8. The CDR3 is made up of 16 amino acids. CDR3 sequence: CASSSGGLVVNTEAFF. The CDR3, as DNA: TGTGCCAGCAGCTCAGGGGGTCTGGTAGTGAACACTGAAGCTTTCTTT.

CDR3 amino acids: CASSDARQGSSGNTIYF. The CDR3 DNA follows: TGTGCCAGCAGCGACGCTCGACAGGGGAGCTCTGGAAACACCATATATTTT. The genes are TRBV5-4 and TRBJ1-3; TRBD1 aligns across 8 bases. Germline V gene sequence: CDR1 SGHNT, CDR2 YYREEE (reference sequence). CDR3 length: 17 residues. With 4 bases clipped from V and 0 bases from J, the junction kept 9 bases outside the gene matches.

DNA of the CDR3: TGTGCCAGCAGCTTAGGCACAGGGTCCAACTATGGCTACACCTTC. It codes for CASSLGTGSNYGYTF. The rearrangement joins TRBV7-8 to TRBJ1-2; D may be TRBD1 (6 bases). Trimming pared 1 base from V and 2 bases from J, leaving 11 bases between. Per the germline V gene, CDR1 is SGHVS and CDR2 is FQNEAQ. The CDR3 is 15 residues long. Together with reference TRBV7-8 and TRBJ1-2, the CDR3 gives the full variable domain: GAGVSQSPRYKVAKRGQDVALRCDPISGHVSLFWYQQALGQGPEFLTYFQNEAQLDKSGLPSDRFFAERPEGSVSTLKIQRTQQEDSAVYLCASSLGTGSNYGYTFGSGTRLTVV.

This clone occurred once. The chain combines TRBV2 with TRBJ1-1; D perhaps matches TRBD1 (6 bases). The CDR3 is 15 residues long. In germline, CDR1 is SNHLY, CDR2 FYNNEI. Between the trimmed V and J ends, which lost 6 bases and 4 bases, there was a span of 18 bases. The CDR3 nucleotides read TGTGCCAGCAGCCCTAACAGGGATAGTAGCACTGAAGCTTTCTTT. The encoded protein is CASSPNRDSSTEAFF.

CDR3 amino acids: CASSSPTTPYGYTF. CDR3 bases: TGTGCCAGCAGCTCCCCAACTACCCCCTATGGCTACACCTTC. This chain connects TRBV11-2 to TRBJ1-2; D is unclear. The CDR3 loop spans 14 amino acids. CDR1 is SGHAT and CDR2 is FQNNGV in the germline V gene. V was cut by 4 bases and J by 4 bases, with 13 bases left in between.

The V and J genes are TRBV28 and TRBJ2-1; 9 nucleotides match TRBD2. The CDR3 is 15 amino acids. J gave up 5 bases and V 6 bases, and 8 bases lay outside the gene matches. Germline CDR1 reads MDHEN; CDR2 reads SYDVKM. CDR3 sequence: CASRSGTSPNNEQFF. The CDR3, as DNA: TGTGCCAGCAGGTCCGGGACTAGCCCCAACAATGAGCAGTTCTTC.

The chain joins TRBV29-1 to TRBJ2-1, with TRBD1 matching over 9 bases. Germline assignment: CDR1 SQVTM and CDR2 ANQGSEA. The CDR3 has 13 amino acids. V trimming: 3 bases; J trimming: 10 bases; junction bases outside the gene matches: 7. The CDR3 here is CSVEPTGGREQFF. DNA for the CDR3: TGCAGCGTTGAGCCAACAGGGGGCAGGGAGCAGTTCTTC.

V and J are TRBV18 and TRBJ2-7; D is possibly TRBD2 (5 bases). CDR1 is KGHSH, CDR2 LQKENI, per germline. The CDR3 is made up of 13 amino acids. V lost 5 bases and J 2 bases, leaving 10 bases between the germline ends. CDR3 amino acids: CASSEGRTYEQYF. In DNA form, the CDR3 reads TGTGCCAGCTCAGAGGGCAGAACCTACGAGCAGTACTTC. The entire variable domain, with the rest obtained from reference TRBV18 and TRBJ2-7, is as follows: NAGVMQNPRHLVRRRGQEARLRCSPMKGHSHVYWYRQLPEEGLKFMVYLQKENIIDESGMPKERFSAEFPKEGPSILRIQQVVRGDSAAYFCASSEGRTYEQYFGPGTRLTVT.

This sequence joins TRBV5-6 and TRBJ2-1, with D perhaps TRBD1 (6 bases). This CDR3 spans 16 amino acids. Trimming took off 2 bases at V and 2 bases at J, with 14 bases between the two ends. Germline CDR1 reads SGHDT; CDR2 reads YYEEEE. The CDR3 loop reads CASSLGVAGAYNEQFF. The DNA of the CDR3 is TGTGCCAGCAGCTTAGGGGTGGCAGGGGCCTACAATGAGCAGTTCTTC.

The gene calls are TRBV28 and TRBJ1-2, with a weak D call TRBD1 (5 bases). The CDR3 runs 14 residues. Trimming shortened V by 8 bases and J by 2 bases, and 15 bases separated the two germline ends. Per the germline V gene, CDR1 is MDHEN and CDR2 is SYDVKM. The CDR3 region has the DNA TGTGCCAGCGTCATCGGAGGGACCAACTATGGCTACACCTTC. This sequence encodes CASVIGGTNYGYTF.

The chain combines TRBV18 with TRBJ2-1; 12 bases map to TRBD2. Germline trimming cut 2 bases from V and 5 bases from J; bases unmatched to any gene: 1. Germline values: CDR1 KGHSH, CDR2 LQKENI. This CDR3 spans 15 amino acids. This CDR3 is CASSPGLAGNNEQFF. In DNA form, the CDR3 reads TGTGCCAGCTCACCAGGACTAGCGGGGAACAATGAGCAGTTCTTC.

This clone was found a few times. V is TRBV5-4 and J is TRBJ2-3, with 9 bases identical to TRBD2. V lost 5 bases to trimming and J lost 3 bases; unmatched junction nucleotides: 7. The CDR3 totals 15 residues. Germline V gives CDR1 SGHNT, CDR2 YYREEE (reference sequence). This CDR3 reads CASRQAGGKTDTQYF. For the CDR3, the DNA is TGTGCCAGCAGGCAAGCGGGAGGCAAAACAGATACGCAGTATTTT.